The sequence of this T cell receptor (beta chain) was determined in a study of T cell repertoires in ileal Crohn's disease. Study information: Every patient was operated on for stricturing (roughly 61%) or penetrating (roughly 39%) complications.

Time point noted: proximal margin of the surgical specimen (macroscopically non-inflamed). TCRdb keeps only in-frame clones here, not all; method: immunoSEQ multiplex PCR. The sample lists fewer than 4,500 clones, around nine tenths occurring once. Germline CDR1 SGHTA, CDR2 FQGNSA. The CDR3 has 12 residues. V was pared by 5 bases and J by 2 bases, with 7 bases between. The source is an adult with Crohn's disease. The material sequenced was ileal tissue. This chain uses TRBV7-2 with TRBJ2-7; D remains unclear. CDR3 loop: CASSTQTYEQYF. Written as DNA, the CDR3 is TGTGCCAGCAGCACTCAGACCTACGAGCAGTACTTC.